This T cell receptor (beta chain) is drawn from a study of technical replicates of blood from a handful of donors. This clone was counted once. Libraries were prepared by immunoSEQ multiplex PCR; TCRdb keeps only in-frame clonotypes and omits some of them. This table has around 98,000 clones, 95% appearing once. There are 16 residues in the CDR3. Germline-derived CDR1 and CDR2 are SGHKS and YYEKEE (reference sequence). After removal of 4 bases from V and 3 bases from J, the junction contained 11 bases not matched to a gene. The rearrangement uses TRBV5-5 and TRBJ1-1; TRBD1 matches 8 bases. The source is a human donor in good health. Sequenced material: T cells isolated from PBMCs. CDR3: CASSTGQGWMDTEAFF. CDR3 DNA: TGTGCCAGCAGCACAGGACAGGGATGGATGGACACTGAAGCTTTCTTT.